Each of the 11 T cell receptor beta chains below was sequenced from the same sample in a study of T cell responses to AZD1222 COVID-19 vaccine. Method: immunoSEQ multiplex PCR; TCRdb's copy keeps in-frame clones and lacks some. The sample has approximately 140,000 clones; 80% to 95% are singletons. Sequencing was performed on peripheral blood, taken 28 days after the second AZD1222 dose. The receptors shown here come from an adult who received the AZD1222 COVID-19 vaccine.

The chain combines TRBV18 with TRBJ1-5, with D possibly matching TRBD1 (5 bases). This CDR3 has 16 amino acids. The germline V gene has CDR1 KGHSH and CDR2 LQKENI. The germline V and J ends were trimmed by 0 bases and 5 bases, with 14 bases remaining between them. The CDR3 here is CASSPPGEGSDQPQHF. The DNA for the CDR3 is TGTGCCAGCTCACCACCAGGGGAGGGATCGGATCAGCCCCAGCATTTT.

The chain carries TRBV12-3 or TRBV12-4 and TRBJ1-1; tentative D call: TRBD1 (6 bases). Trimming cost V 7 bases and J 0 bases, with 9 bases left between them. This CDR3 is 13 amino acids long. Here the CDR3 reads CASKRGLNTEAFF. The CDR3 coding sequence is TGTGCCAGCAAGAGGGGGTTGAACACTGAAGCTTTCTTT.

The chain links TRBV4-1 to TRBJ2-6; D is undetermined. Deletions cut 0 bases from V and 4 bases from J, with 16 bases between. The CDR3 length is 18 residues. Germline values: CDR1 MGHRA, CDR2 YSYEKL. The CDR3 nucleotides are TGCGCCAGCAGCCAAGATGGATCCGCTCGCTGGGGGGCCAACGTCCTGACTTTC. Translating it yields CASSQDGSARWGANVLTF.

This clone was detected a few times. The chain has TRBV12-5 and TRBJ2-7; TRBD2 aligns across 11 bases. Germline CDR1 is LGHNT and CDR2 is FRNRAP. The CDR3 sequence is 13 residues long. V was clipped by 7 bases and J by 4 bases; unmatched bases: 3. CDR3 coding DNA: TGTGCTAGTGCTCTAGCGGGGGGTTACGAGCAGTACTTC. It codes for CASALAGGYEQYF.

This sequence joins TRBV21-1 and TRBJ2-1; the DNA was not compared with TRBD2, the D call given in the table. TRBV21-1 is marked as a pseudogene. The CDR3 has 16 amino acids. As DNA, the CDR3 is TGTGCCAGCAGCGGACGACTAGCGGGAGGGCCTTGTGAGCAGTTCTTC. Amino acid sequence: CASSGRLAGGPCEQFF.

The chain employs TRBV7-9 and TRBJ1-5; TRBD1 aligns across 10 bases. V shed 1 base and J 10 bases; nucleotides not matched to a gene: 10. The germline V gene has CDR1 SEHNR and CDR2 FQNEAQ (reference sequence). The CDR3 consists of 16 residues. CDR3 DNA sequence: TGTGCCAGCAGCTTAGAGGAAGGGGACAGGGGATATCCCCAGCATTTT. Its protein is CASSLEEGDRGYPQHF.

This chain's CDR3 is CASTTSGGITDTQYF. The CDR3 region has the DNA TGTGCCAGTACTACTAGCGGAGGGATCACAGATACGCAGTATTTT. The gene calls are TRBV19 and TRBJ2-3; 8 positions agree with TRBD2. Trimming took 7 bases from V and 2 from J; bases not matched to a gene: 8. This CDR3 is built from 15 residues. CDR1 and CDR2 from the germline V gene are LNHDA and SQIVND (reference sequence).

The rearrangement links TRBV5-5 to TRBJ2-1, with D possibly matching TRBD2 (5 bases). Germline CDR1 reads SGHKS; CDR2 reads YYEKEE (reference sequence). V was clipped by 1 base and J by 4 bases, with 18 bases between them. The CDR3 is 17 amino acids. This CDR3 is CASSLSPAEYSYNEQFF. DNA for the CDR3: TGTGCCAGCAGCTTGTCTCCAGCGGAGTACTCATACAATGAGCAGTTCTTC.

The CDR3 loop is CASSQDSINEQFF. CDR3 bases: TGTGCCAGCAGCCAAGATTCCATCAATGAGCAGTTCTTC. The gene calls are TRBV3-1 (or the pseudogene TRBV3-2) and TRBJ2-1; D unclear. Trimming took 0 bases from V and 6 from J, leaving 6 bases between them. Germline CDR1 reads LGHDT; CDR2 reads YNNKEL (reference sequence). This CDR3 has 13 residues.

This clone was counted a single time. This rearrangement joins TRBV5-1 to TRBJ2-7; 9 nucleotides agree with TRBD2. The CDR3 is made up of 16 amino acids. The V segment lost 0 bases and the J segment 2 bases; nucleotides outside the gene matches: 6. CDR1 SGHRS and CDR2 YFSETQ come from the germline V gene. CDR3 residues: CASSLGHERGAYEQYF. CDR3 nucleotides: TGCGCCAGCAGCTTGGGCCATGAGCGGGGGGCCTACGAGCAGTACTTC.

The chain employs TRBV15 and TRBJ2-2; D is perhaps TRBD2 (7 bases). V was cut by 0 bases and J by 6 bases, with 14 bases left in between. From germline, CDR1 is LNHNV and CDR2 YYDKDF (reference sequence). The CDR3 extends over 16 amino acids. CDR3 residues: CATSRDRGGIAGELFF. The DNA of the CDR3 is TGTGCCACCAGCAGAGATAGGGGGGGAATCGCCGGGGAGCTGTTTTTT.